This T cell receptor (beta chain) stems from a study of T cells in Graves' hyperthyroidism and ophthalmopathy. Study conclusions and caveats: Also found in blood were most expanded thyroid clonotypes above 0.001. The model's output predicted ophthalmopathy at a median of roughly 6 months prior to onset.

Graves' hyperthyroidism was deemed stable absent ophthalmopathy progression within 18 months. Hyperthyroidism in the patients, aged 18 to 65, was newly diagnosed and under 2 months in duration. Turning to this clonotype: What it binds is not known. At one boundary the junction diverges from the germline segment, which might be a read error.

The investigators amplified TCR beta CDR3 regions from RNA transcripts. Carried out on the TCR CDR3, a first-round RT-PCR used the HTBI primer set. TCRdb recomputed calls from the multiplex PCR reads with MiXCR, one row per CDR3 protein. The profile shows approximately 530,000 distinct CDR3 sequences, 15% to 20% of them singletons. CDR1 SEHNR and CDR2 FQNEAQ come from the germline V gene (reference sequence). The CDR3 length is 14 residues. The chain is built from TRBV7-9 and TRBJ1-1, with D perhaps matching TRBD1 (5 bases). Material for sequencing was blood. The receptor comes from a young woman with Graves' hyperthyroidism. CDR3 loop: CVSRSTGGDTEAFF. CDR3 in DNA: TGTGTCAGCAGGTCAACGGGGGGAGACACTGAAGCTTTCTTT. The full variable domain, with the rest looked up from reference TRBV7-9 and TRBJ1-1, is DTGVSQNPRHKITKRGQNVTFRCDPISEHNRLYWYRQTLGQGPEFLTYFQNEAQLEKSRLLSDRFSAERPKGSFSTLEIQRTEQGDSAMYLCVSRSTGGDTEAFFGQGTRLTVV.